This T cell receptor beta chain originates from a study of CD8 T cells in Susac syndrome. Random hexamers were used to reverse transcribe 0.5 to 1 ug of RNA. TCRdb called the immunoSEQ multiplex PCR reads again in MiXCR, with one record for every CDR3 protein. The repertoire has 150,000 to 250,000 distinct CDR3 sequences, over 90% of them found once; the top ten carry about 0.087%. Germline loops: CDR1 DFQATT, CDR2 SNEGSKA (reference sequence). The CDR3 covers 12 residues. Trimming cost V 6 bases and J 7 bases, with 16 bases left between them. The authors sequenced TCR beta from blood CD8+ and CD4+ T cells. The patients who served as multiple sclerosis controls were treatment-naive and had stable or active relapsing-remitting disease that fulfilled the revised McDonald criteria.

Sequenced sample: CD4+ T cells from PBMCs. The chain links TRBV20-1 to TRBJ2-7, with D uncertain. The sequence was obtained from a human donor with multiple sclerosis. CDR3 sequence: CSATNPAQEQYF. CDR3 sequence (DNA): TGCAGTGCAACCAACCCAGCGCAGGAGCAGTACTTC.